This record concerns one T cell receptor (beta chain) sequence. Its antigen is as yet unknown. The junction shows a germline mismatch at one end, possibly a read error. Running of the assay took place at deep level. It was across several immunoSEQ plates that each subset's genomic DNA was evenly split. Generated by immunoSEQ multiplex PCR, the TCRdb table keeps only in-frame clones and is missing some. The table lists more than 1,200,000 clones, approximately 98.5% of them singletons. This CDR3 is 11 amino acids long. Germline V gene data show CDR1 as SEHNR and CDR2 as FQNEAQ (reference sequence). This specimen comes from a study of shared clonotypes between healthy human individuals. Broader study findings: Clonotypes that were shared across a handful of donors made up approximately 5% of naive CD4 clonotypes. Sampling included only blood; tissue repertoires likely differ.

Sequenced sample: naive CD4+ T cells sorted from blood. Subset here: CD45RA+ positively selected. The chain couples TRBV7-9 to TRBJ2-1; TRBD2 aligns across 7 bases. This TCR came from a man aged 25 to 45 in good health. The CDR3 is CASRLPGTTLF. The CDR3 bases are TGTGCCAGCAGGCTACCCGGGACTACTCTCTTC.